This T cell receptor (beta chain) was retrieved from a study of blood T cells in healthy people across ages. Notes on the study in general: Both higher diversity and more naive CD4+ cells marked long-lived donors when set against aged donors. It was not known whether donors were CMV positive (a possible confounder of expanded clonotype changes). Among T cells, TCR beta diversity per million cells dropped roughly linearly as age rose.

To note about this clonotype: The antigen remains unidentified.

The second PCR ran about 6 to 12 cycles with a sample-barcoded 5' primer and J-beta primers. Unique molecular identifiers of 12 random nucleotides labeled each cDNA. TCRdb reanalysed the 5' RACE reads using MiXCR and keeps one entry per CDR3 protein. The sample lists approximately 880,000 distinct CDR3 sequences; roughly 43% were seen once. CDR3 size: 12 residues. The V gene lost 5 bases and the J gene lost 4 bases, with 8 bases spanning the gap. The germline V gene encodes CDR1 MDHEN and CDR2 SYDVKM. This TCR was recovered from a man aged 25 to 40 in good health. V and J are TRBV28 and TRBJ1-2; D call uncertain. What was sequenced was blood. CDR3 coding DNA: TGTGCCAGCAGTCTCCGCCGCTATGGCTACACCTTC. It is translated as CASSLRRYGYTF.